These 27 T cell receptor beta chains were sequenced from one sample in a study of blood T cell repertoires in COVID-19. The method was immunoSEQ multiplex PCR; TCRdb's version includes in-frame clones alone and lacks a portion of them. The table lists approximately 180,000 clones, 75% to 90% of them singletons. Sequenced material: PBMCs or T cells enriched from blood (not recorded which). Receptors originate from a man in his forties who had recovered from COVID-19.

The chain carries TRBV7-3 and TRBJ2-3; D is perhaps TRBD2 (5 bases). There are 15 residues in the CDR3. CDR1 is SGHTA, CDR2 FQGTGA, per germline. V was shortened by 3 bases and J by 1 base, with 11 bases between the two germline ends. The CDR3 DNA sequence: TGTGCCAGCAGCTTCCATCTGCGGGGCACAGATACGCAGTATTTT. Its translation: CASSFHLRGTDTQYF.

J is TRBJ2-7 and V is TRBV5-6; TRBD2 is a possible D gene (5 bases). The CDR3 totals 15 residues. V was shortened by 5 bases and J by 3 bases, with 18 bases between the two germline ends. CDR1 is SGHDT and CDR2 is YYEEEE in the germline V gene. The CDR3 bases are TGTGCCAGCAGGGACCGACGAGGGCTGGGCTACGAGCAGTACTTC. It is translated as CASRDRRGLGYEQYF.

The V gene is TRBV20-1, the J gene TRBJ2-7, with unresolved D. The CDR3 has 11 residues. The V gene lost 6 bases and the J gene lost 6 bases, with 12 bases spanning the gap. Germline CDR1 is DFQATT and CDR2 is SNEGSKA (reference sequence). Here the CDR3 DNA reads TGCAGTGCCCAGGATCTCCCCGAGCAGTACTTC. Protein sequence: CSAQDLPEQYF.

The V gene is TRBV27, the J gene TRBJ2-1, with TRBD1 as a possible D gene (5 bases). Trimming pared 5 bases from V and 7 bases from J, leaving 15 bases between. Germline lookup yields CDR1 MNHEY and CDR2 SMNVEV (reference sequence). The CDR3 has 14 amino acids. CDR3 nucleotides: TGTGCCAGCAGTGGCAGGGAAAGATTAAATGAGCAGTTCTTC. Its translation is CASSGRERLNEQFF.

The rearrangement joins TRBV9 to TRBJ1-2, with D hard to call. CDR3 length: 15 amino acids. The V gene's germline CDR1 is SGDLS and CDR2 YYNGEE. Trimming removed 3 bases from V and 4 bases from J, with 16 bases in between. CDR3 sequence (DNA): TGTGCCAGCAGCGCCTCGACCGGGAACCTCTATGGCTACACCTTC. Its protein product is CASSASTGNLYGYTF.

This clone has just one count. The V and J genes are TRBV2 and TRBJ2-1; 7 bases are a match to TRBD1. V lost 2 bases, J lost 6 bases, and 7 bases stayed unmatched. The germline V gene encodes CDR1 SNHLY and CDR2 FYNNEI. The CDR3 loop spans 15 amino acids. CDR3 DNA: TGTGCCAGCAGTGAACGGTTTGCAGGGGGCAATGAGCAGTTCTTC. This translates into CASSERFAGGNEQFF.

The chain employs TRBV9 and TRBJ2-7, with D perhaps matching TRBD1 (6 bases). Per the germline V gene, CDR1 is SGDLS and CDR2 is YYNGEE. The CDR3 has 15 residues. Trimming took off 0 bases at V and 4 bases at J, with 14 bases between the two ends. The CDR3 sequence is CASSVGTAILYEQYF. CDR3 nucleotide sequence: TGTGCCAGCAGCGTAGGGACAGCTATTCTTTACGAGCAGTACTTC. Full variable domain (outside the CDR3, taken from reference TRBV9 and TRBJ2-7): DSGVTQTPKHLITATGQRVTLRCSPRSGDLSVYWYQQSLDQGLQFLIQYYNGEERAKGNILERFSAQQFPDLHSELNLSSLELGDSALYFCASSVGTAILYEQYFGPGTRLTVT.

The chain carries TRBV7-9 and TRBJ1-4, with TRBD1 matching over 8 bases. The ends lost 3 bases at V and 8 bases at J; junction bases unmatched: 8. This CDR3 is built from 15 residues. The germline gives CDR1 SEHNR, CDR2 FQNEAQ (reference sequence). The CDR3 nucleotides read TGTGCCAGCAGCTTCACCGGGACAGGTTCCGAAAAACTGTTTTTT. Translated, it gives CASSFTGTGSEKLFF. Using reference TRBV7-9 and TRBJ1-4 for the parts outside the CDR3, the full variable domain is DTGVSQNPRHKITKRGQNVTFRCDPISEHNRLYWYRQTLGQGPEFLTYFQNEAQLEKSRLLSDRFSAERPKGSFSTLEIQRTEQGDSAMYLCASSFTGTGSEKLFFGSGTQLSVL.

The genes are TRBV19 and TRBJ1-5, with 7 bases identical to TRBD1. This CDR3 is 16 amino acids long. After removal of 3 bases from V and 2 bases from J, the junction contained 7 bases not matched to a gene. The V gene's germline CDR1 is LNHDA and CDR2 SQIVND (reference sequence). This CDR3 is CASSITRGVRNQPQHF. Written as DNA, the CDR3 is TGTGCCAGTAGTATTACCAGGGGGGTCCGCAATCAGCCCCAGCATTTT.

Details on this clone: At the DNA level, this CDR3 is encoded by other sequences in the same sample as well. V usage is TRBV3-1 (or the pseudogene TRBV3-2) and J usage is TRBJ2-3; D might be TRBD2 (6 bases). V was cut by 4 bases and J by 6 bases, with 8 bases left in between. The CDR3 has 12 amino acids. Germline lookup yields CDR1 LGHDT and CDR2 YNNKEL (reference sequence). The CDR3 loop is CASSPRGDTQYF. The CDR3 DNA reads TGTGCCAGCAGCCCTCGGGGGGATACGCAGTATTTT.

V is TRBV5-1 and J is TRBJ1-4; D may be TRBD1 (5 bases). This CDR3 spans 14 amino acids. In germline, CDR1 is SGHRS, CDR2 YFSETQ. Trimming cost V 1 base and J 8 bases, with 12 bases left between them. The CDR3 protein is CASSLTGPSEKLFF. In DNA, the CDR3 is TGCGCCAGCAGCTTGACAGGACCTTCAGAAAAACTGTTTTTT.

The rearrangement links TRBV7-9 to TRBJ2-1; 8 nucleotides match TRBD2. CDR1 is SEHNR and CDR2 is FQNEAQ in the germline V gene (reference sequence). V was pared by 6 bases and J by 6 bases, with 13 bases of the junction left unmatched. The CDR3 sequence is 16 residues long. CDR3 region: CASSSSSGGRLNEQFF. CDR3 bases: TGTGCCAGCAGTTCCTCGAGTGGCGGGAGGCTCAATGAGCAGTTCTTC.

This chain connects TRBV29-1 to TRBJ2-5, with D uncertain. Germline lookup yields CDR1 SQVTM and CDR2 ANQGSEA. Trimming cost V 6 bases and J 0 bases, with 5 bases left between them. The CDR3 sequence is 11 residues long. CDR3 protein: CSVAYQETQYF. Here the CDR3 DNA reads TGCAGCGTGGCATACCAAGAGACCCAGTACTTC.

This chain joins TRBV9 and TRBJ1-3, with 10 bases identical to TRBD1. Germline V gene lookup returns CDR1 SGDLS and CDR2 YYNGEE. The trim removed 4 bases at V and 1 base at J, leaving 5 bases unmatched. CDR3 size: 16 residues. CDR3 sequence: CASSSWGQGSGNTIYF. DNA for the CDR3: TGTGCCAGCAGCTCTTGGGGACAGGGGTCTGGAAACACCATATATTTT.

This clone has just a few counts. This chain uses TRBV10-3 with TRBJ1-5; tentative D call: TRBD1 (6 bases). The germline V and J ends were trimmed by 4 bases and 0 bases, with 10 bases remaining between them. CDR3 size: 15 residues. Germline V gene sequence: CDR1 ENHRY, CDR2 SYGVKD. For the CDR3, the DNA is TGTGCCATCAGTGCCCAGGGGACTAGCAATCAGCCCCAGCATTTT. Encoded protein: CAISAQGTSNQPQHF.

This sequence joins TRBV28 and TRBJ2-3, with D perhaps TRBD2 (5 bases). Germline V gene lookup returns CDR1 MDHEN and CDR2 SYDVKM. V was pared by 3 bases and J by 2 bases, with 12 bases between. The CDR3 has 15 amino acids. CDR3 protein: CASSFPGLITDTQYF. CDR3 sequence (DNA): TGTGCCAGCAGTTTTCCCGGACTCATCACAGATACGCAGTATTTT.

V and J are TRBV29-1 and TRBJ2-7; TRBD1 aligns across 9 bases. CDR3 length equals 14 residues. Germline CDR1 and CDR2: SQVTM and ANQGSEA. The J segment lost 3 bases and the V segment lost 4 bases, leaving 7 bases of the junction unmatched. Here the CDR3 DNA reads TGCAGCGTTGCGTCCGGGACAGGGATCTACGAGCAGTACTTC. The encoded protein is CSVASGTGIYEQYF.

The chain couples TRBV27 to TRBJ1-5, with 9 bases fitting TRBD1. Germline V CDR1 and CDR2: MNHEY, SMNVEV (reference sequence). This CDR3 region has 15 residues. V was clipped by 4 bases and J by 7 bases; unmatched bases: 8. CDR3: CASSSGQGTWQPQHF. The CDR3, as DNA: TGTGCCAGCAGTTCAGGACAGGGGACATGGCAGCCCCAGCATTTT.

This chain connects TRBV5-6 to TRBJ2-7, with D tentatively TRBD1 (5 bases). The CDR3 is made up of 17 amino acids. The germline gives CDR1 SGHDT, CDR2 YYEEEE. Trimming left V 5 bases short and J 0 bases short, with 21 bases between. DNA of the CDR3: TGTGCCAGCAGTCGGAAAATAGGGGCCTCAAGCTCCTACGAGCAGTACTTC. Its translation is CASSRKIGASSSYEQYF.

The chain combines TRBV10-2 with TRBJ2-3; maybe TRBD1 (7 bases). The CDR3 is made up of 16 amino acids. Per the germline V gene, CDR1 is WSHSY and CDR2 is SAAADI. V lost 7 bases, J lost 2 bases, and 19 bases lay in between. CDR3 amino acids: CASNSGGTVYTDTQYF. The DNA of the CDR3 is TGCGCCAGCAATTCGGGCGGGACAGTGTACACAGATACGCAGTATTTT.

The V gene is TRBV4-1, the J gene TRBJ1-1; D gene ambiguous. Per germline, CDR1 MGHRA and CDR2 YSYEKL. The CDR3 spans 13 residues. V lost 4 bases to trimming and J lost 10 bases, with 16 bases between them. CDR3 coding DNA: TGCGCCAGCAGCCGCCCCCGGGAGGTCGGAGCTTTCTTT. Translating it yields CASSRPREVGAFF.

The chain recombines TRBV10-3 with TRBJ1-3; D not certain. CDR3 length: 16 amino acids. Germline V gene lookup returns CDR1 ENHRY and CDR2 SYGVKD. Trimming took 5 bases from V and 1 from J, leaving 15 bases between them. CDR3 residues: CAISKNTANSGNTIYF. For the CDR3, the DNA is TGTGCCATCAGTAAAAATACTGCCAATTCTGGAAACACCATATATTTT.

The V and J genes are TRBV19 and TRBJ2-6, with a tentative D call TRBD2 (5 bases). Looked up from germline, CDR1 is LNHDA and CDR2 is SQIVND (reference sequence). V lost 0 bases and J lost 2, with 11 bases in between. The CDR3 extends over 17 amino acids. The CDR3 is CASSIDRAGPGANVLTF. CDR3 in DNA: TGTGCCAGTAGTATAGATCGCGCGGGTCCTGGGGCCAACGTCCTGACTTTC.

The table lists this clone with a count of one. The CDR3 nucleotides are TGCGCCAGCAGCCTTCCAAGGGAGGGAGGAACTAATGAAAAACTGTTTTTT. Translated, it gives CASSLPREGGTNEKLFF. V is TRBV5-1 and J is TRBJ1-4; D not certain. Trimming left V 4 bases short and J 1 base short, with 17 bases between. In germline, CDR1 is SGHRS, CDR2 YFSETQ. There are 17 residues in the CDR3.

CDR3 residues: CASSAQTGASSYEQYF. Written as DNA, the CDR3 is TGCGCCAGCAGCGCCCAGACAGGGGCCAGCTCCTACGAGCAGTACTTC. The chain links TRBV5-1 to TRBJ2-7; TRBD1 agrees at 8 bases. The germline CDR1 and CDR2 sequences are SGHRS and YFSETQ. There are 16 residues in the CDR3. V lost 4 bases and J lost 0; bases outside the gene matches: 9.

CDR3 in amino acids: CASSLGQRGVNTEAFF. The DNA of the CDR3 is TGTGCCAGCTCACTTGGACAGAGAGGCGTGAACACTGAAGCTTTCTTT. This sequence joins TRBV18 and TRBJ1-1; TRBD1 might be the D (6 bases). The CDR3 spans 16 residues. Germline V CDR1 and CDR2: KGHSH, LQKENI. Trimming left V 4 bases short and J 0 bases short, with 15 bases between.

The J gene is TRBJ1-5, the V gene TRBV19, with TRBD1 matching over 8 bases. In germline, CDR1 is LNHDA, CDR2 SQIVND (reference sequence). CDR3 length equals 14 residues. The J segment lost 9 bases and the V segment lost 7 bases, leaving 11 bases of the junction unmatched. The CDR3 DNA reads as TGTGCCAGTACCGACTGGACAGGGCTGGGGCCCCAGCATTTT. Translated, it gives CASTDWTGLGPQHF.